This T cell receptor (beta chain) was found in a study of T cells in women clearing cervical HPV infection. Prevalent HPV16 infections were excluded; only incident single HPV16 infections included. Only in-frame clones appear in the TCRdb table, and some are missing; sequencing was by immunoSEQ multiplex PCR. The table gives some 50,000 clones; the top ten clones make up approximately 0.9% of it. Comment on this clone: The read is 3 residues too short to cover the CDR3 end, so that end is filled in from the germline J gene.

There are 17 residues in the CDR3. V trimming: 6 bases; J trimming: 1 base; junction bases outside the gene matches: 12. Germline V lookup: CDR1 SNHLY, CDR2 FYNNEI. The sequenced sample was blood buffy coat. This clonotype originated in a woman between 18 and 69 years old with a cervical HPV16 infection that either progressed to CIN3+ or cleared (not recorded which). V is TRBV2 and J is TRBJ1-1, with 9 bases matching TRBD1. CDR3 residues: CASSDDLRDRENTEAFF. The covered CDR3 bases are TGTGCCAGCAGCGATGACCTCCGGGACAGGGAGAACACTGAA.